The clone carrying this T cell receptor beta chain has a handful of counts. No antigen is known for it. 5'RACE with constant-segment primers yielded barcoded, UMI-tagged TCR alpha and TCR beta cDNA libraries. TCRdb re-called the 5' RACE reads through MiXCR, storing one row per CDR3 protein. Among approximately 410,000 distinct CDR3 sequences, around a quarter were seen once, and the ten largest hold 13%. The sample is drawn from a study of T-cell memory formation after mild COVID-19. Study observations and caveats: Several responding clones turned up in pre-infection memory, indicating that cross-reactive memory may have taken part. Whereas later expanders leaned CD4+, clones contracting day 15 to 85 showed a balanced CD4/CD8 makeup.

V was trimmed by 2 bases and J by 5 bases, leaving 20 bases between them. The CDR3 extends over 17 amino acids. Looked up from germline, CDR1 is MDHEN and CDR2 is SYDVKM. Sequenced sample: PBMCs or a T cell subset sorted from them (not recorded which). The TCR originated in an adult woman who had mild COVID-19 (a few samples of this study predate the infection). Cell type and time point are not known. The rearrangement uses TRBV28 and TRBJ2-3; maybe TRBD1 (7 bases). CDR3 in DNA: TGTGCCAGCAGTTTAGGGGGGCTGGGCAGGGACAGAGATACGCAGTATTTT. This sequence encodes CASSLGGLGRDRDTQYF.